These T cell receptor beta chains were read from a single sample in a study of T cells after yellow fever vaccination. TCRdb itself ran the 5' RACE reads through MiXCR, one entry per CDR3 protein. Here the sample spans roughly 250,000 distinct CDR3 sequences, under 15% being singletons. Source: CD4+ T cells sorted from PBMCs, taken 45 days after the yellow fever booster vaccination. The receptors shown here come from a man aged 25-45 years who received the YFV17D yellow fever vaccine. Each CDR3 is given with its conserved first and last residue. Each record gives: V gene, clone size, J gene, D gene, CDR3 protein, CDR3 DNA. D genes are given only for firm matches. Expanded clones are given a class, and other clones once, few, many or no size at all.

TRBV5-5	few	TRBJ2-7	NA	CASTLGRGAYEQYF	TGTGCCAGCACCCTGGGCAGGGGAGCCTACGAGCAGTACTTC
TRBV6-5	many	TRBJ2-7	NA	CASSYPGRATEQYF	TGTGCCAGCAGTTACCCAGGCAGGGCGACCGAGCAGTACTTC
TRBV6-5	few	TRBJ1-1	NA	CASSYLGAGMNTEAFF	TGTGCCAGCAGTTACCTTGGGGCAGGGATGAACACTGAAGCTTTCTTT
TRBV18	few	TRBJ2-7	TRBD1	CASSPRGQDYEQYF	TGTGCCAGCTCACCACGGGGACAGGACTACGAGCAGTACTTC
TRBV4-2	few	TRBJ2-1	NA	CASSQDLASYNEQFF	TGTGCCAGCAGCCAAGATCTGGCTAGCTACAATGAGCAGTTCTTC
TRBV11-1	few	TRBJ2-7	TRBD2	CASSPGLAGNYEQYF	TGTGCCAGCAGCCCCGGTTTAGCGGGGAATTACGAGCAGTACTTC
TRBV10-2	few	TRBJ2-7	TRBD2	CASSDPGGPYEQYF	TGCGCCAGCAGTGATCCGGGAGGGCCCTACGAGCAGTACTTC
TRBV7-2	NA	TRBJ2-1	TRBD2	CASSLAGLDSLF	TGTGCCAGCAGCTTAGCTGGACTAGATTCCCTCTTC
TRBV7-9	few	TRBJ2-6	TRBD1	CASSPSPGQGPDVLTF	TGTGCCAGCAGCCCTTCCCCGGGACAGGGGCCAGACGTCCTGACTTTC
TRBV29-1	NA	TRBJ2-1	TRBD2	CSVEDRREGLNEQFF	TGCAGCGTTGAAGATCGGCGGGAGGGCCTGAATGAGCAGTTCTTC
TRBV29-1	NA	TRBJ2-6	NA	CSVHSGANVLTF	TGCAGCGTTCACTCTGGGGCCAACGTCCTGACTTTC
TRBV29-1	many	TRBJ2-5	NA	CSVKRAGETQYF	TGCAGCGTTAAAAGGGCTGGGGAGACCCAGTACTTC
TRBV12-3/TRBV12-4	NA	TRBJ1-1	TRBD1	CASTTDREDEAFF	TGTGCCAGCACCACAGACAGGGAGGATGAAGCTTTCTTT
TRBV29-1	once	TRBJ2-1	TRBD2	CSVDGTNYNEQFF	TGCAGCGTAGACGGGACTAACTACAATGAGCAGTTCTTC
TRBV11-2	few	TRBJ2-4	TRBD2	CASGRVGTSGSFGSKNIQYF	TGTGCCAGCGGCCGTGTAGGGACTAGCGGGTCCTTCGGGTCCAAAAACATTCAGTACTTC
TRBV7-2	NA	TRBJ2-7	TRBD1	CASSSDRGLGEQYF	TGTGCCAGCAGCTCCGACAGGGGGCTCGGCGAGCAGTACTTC
TRBV5-1	few	TRBJ1-2	NA	CASSLNGRDGGYTF	TGCGCCAGCAGCTTAAACGGGCGGGATGGTGGCTACACCTTC
TRBV23-1	NA	TRBJ2-3	NA	CASTQYPGDLLYTQYF	TGCGCCAGCACGCAGTATCCGGGAGACTTACTTTATACGCAGTATTTT
TRBV12-5	NA	TRBJ1-1	NA	CASGLGRPENTEAFF	TGTGCTAGTGGTTTGGGTCGTCCGGAGAACACTGAAGCTTTCTTT
TRBV5-6	many	TRBJ1-6	NA	CASSKGAGSYNSPLHF	TGTGCCAGCAGTAAGGGTGCGGGCTCCTATAATTCACCCCTCCACTTT
TRBV19	few	TRBJ1-2	NA	CASRTGSIYGYTF	TGTGCCAGTAGAACAGGGTCCATCTATGGCTACACCTTC
TRBV3-1	few	TRBJ2-1	NA	CASRRTNGGNEQFF	TGTGCCAGCAGACGGACCAACGGCGGGAATGAGCAGTTCTTC
TRBV20-1	few	TRBJ2-3	TRBD1	CSASGTGNTDTQYF	TGCAGTGCGTCCGGGACAGGGAACACAGATACGCAGTATTTT
TRBV12-3/TRBV12-4	NA	TRBJ1-1	NA	CASSSSMNTEAFF	TGTGCCAGCAGTTCAAGTATGAACACTGAAGCTTTCTTT
TRBV7-2	many	TRBJ2-3	NA	CASSLAGAGTQYF	TGTGCCAGCAGCTTAGCGGGCGCGGGTACGCAGTATTTT
TRBV29-1	NA	TRBJ2-3	NA	CSVEFRAAQYF	TGCAGCGTTGAATTTCGGGCTGCTCAGTATTTT
TRBV7-3	few	TRBJ2-3	TRBD1	CASSFRGPADTQYF	TGTGCCAGCAGCTTCAGGGGGCCCGCAGATACGCAGTATTTT
TRBV11-2	NA	TRBJ2-1	TRBD2	CAISLDRAGGYYNEQFF	TGTGCCATCAGCTTAGACCGAGCGGGAGGGTACTACAATGAGCAGTTCTTC
TRBV7-2	NA	TRBJ2-3	TRBD2	CASSLVFSGSPDTQYF	TGTGCCAGCAGCTTAGTTTTTAGCGGGAGTCCGGATACGCAGTATTTT
TRBV7-2	NA	TRBJ2-3	NA	CASSASLTQYF	TGTGCCAGCAGCGCGAGTTTGACGCAGTATTTT
TRBV20-1	NA	TRBJ2-3	TRBD2	CSARGLGTSGNSLPRDTQYF	TGCAGTGCTAGGGGCCTCGGGACTAGCGGAAACTCTCTACCCCGGGATACGCAGTATTTT
TRBV10-1	few	TRBJ2-2	TRBD1	CASRTGVDSGELFF	TGCGCCAGCAGGACAGGGGTGGACTCCGGGGAGCTGTTTTTT
TRBV12-3/TRBV12-4	NA	TRBJ2-3	TRBD2	CASSARASGNTDTQYF	TGTGCCAGCAGCGCTCGGGCTAGCGGTAACACAGATACGCAGTATTTT
TRBV5-1	few	TRBJ2-7	TRBD2	CASSPGLAGGSEQYF	TGCGCCAGCAGCCCGGGACTAGCGGGAGGATCCGAGCAGTACTTC
TRBV7-8	few	TRBJ1-4	NA	CASSSYAGENEKLFF	TGTGCCAGCAGCTCCTACGCAGGGGAGAATGAAAAACTGTTTTTT
TRBV20-1	NA	TRBJ2-3	NA	CSARDLALTDTQYF	TGCAGTGCTAGAGACCTAGCCCTCACAGATACGCAGTATTTT
TRBV12-3/TRBV12-4	few	TRBJ2-5	NA	CASSEGKVQETQYF	TGTGCCAGCAGTGAGGGCAAGGTCCAAGAGACCCAGTACTTC